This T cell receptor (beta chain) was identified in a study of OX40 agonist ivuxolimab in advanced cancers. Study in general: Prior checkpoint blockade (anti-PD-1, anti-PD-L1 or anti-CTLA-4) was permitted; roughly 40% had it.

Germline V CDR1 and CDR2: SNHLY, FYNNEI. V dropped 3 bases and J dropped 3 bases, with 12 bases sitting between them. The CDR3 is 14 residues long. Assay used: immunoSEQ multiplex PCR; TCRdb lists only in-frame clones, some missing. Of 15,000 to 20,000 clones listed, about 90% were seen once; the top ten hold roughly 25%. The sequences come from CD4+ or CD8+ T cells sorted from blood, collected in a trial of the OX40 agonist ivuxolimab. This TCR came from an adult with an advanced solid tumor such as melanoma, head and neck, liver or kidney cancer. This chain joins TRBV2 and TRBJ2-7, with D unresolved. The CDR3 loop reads CASSDGQDLYEQYF. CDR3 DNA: TGTGCCAGCAGTGATGGGCAGGACCTCTACGAGCAGTACTTC.